The 13 T cell receptor beta chains below all came from one sample that was sequenced in a study of blood T cell repertoires in COVID-19. Repertoires were generated with immunoSEQ multiplex PCR, while TCRdb's copy carries only in-frame clones and drops some. Found here are over 70,000 clones, about 76% of them singletons; the top ten hold approximately 10%. Specimen: peripheral blood. These receptors all come from an elderly woman with acute or convalescent COVID-19.

This clone appeared once. The same CDR3 is also encoded by other DNA sequences in this sample. This chain connects TRBV19 to TRBJ1-5; possibly TRBD1 for D (5 bases). V gave up 2 bases and J gave up 3 bases, with 8 bases separating them. The CDR3 extends over 14 amino acids. In germline, CDR1 is LNHDA, CDR2 SQIVND (reference sequence). The CDR3 spells CASSIQGSNQPQHF. CDR3 DNA: TGTGCCAGTAGTATACAGGGATCCAATCAGCCCCAGCATTTT.

The chain combines TRBV7-9 with TRBJ1-1; D is ambiguous. Germline CDR1 reads SEHNR; CDR2 reads FQNEAQ (reference sequence). V was cut by 5 bases and J by 3 bases, with 13 bases left in between. The CDR3 consists of 14 residues. This chain's CDR3 is CASSPPRMDTEAFF. The DNA for the CDR3 is TGTGCCAGCAGCCCTCCTAGAATGGACACTGAAGCTTTCTTT.

V is TRBV7-2 and J is TRBJ1-5, with D tentatively TRBD1 (6 bases). The CDR3 runs 14 residues. Looked up from germline, CDR1 is SGHTA and CDR2 is FQGNSA. The V and J ends lost 1 base and 7 bases respectively, with 11 bases between them. The CDR3 DNA reads TGTGCCAGCAGCTTAGGACAGGCGTTCCAGCCCCAGCATTTT. Translation: CASSLGQAFQPQHF.

The J gene is TRBJ1-2, the V gene TRBV28; 10 bases fit TRBD1. This CDR3 spans 15 amino acids. V lost 2 bases and J lost 2; bases outside the gene matches: 2. CDR1 MDHEN and CDR2 SYDVKM come from the germline V gene. CDR3 residues: CASSLTGQGNYGYTF. The CDR3 DNA sequence: TGTGCCAGCAGTTTAACGGGACAGGGGAACTATGGCTACACCTTC.

This rearrangement joins TRBV6-5 to TRBJ2-7, with 16 bases lining up with TRBD2. V dropped 4 bases and J dropped 9; count of bases not matched to a gene: 9. This CDR3 is built from 16 residues. Germline V gene lookup returns CDR1 MNHEY and CDR2 SVGAGI. The CDR3 DNA is TGTGCCAGCAGTTTAGAGGGGACTAGCGGGAGGGCCGGGCAGTACTTC. Residues: CASSLEGTSGRAGQYF.

The chain carries TRBV5-1 and TRBJ2-3; 10 bases fit TRBD1. The CDR3 loop spans 15 amino acids. Germline trimming cut 4 bases from V and 1 base from J; bases unmatched to any gene: 3. Germline CDR1 and CDR2: SGHRS and YFSETQ. The CDR3 nucleotides read TGCGCCAGCAGCCCTGGACAGGGGGGCACAGATACGCAGTATTTT. Translation: CASSPGQGGTDTQYF.

The chain recombines TRBV3-1 (or the pseudogene TRBV3-2) with TRBJ1-1; possibly TRBD1 for D (5 bases). This CDR3 comprises 14 residues. The germline gives CDR1 LGHDT, CDR2 YNNKEL (reference sequence). Trimming shortened V by 3 bases and J by 4 bases, and 12 bases separated the two germline ends. DNA for the CDR3: TGTGCCAGCAGCCAGCAGGGTGTGGGCACTGAAGCTTTCTTT. The encoded protein is CASSQQGVGTEAFF.

This sequence joins TRBV7-6 and TRBJ2-5, with D unclear. V was shortened by 1 base and J by 2 bases, with 11 bases between the two germline ends. This CDR3 region has 15 residues. The germline gives CDR1 SGHVS, CDR2 FNYEAQ. The DNA of the CDR3 is TGTGCCAGCAGCTTAGGAGTTCGGTGGCAAGAGACCCAGTACTTC. It specifies CASSLGVRWQETQYF.

The rearrangement uses TRBV7-2 and TRBJ2-1, with a weak D call TRBD1 (6 bases). The CDR3 is 14 amino acids. The germline V gene encodes CDR1 SGHTA and CDR2 FQGNSA. Between the trimmed V and J ends, which lost 2 bases and 8 bases, there was a span of 13 bases. The CDR3 region is CASSLFQGMDEQFF. In nucleotides, the CDR3 is TGTGCCAGCAGCTTATTTCAGGGGATGGATGAGCAGTTCTTC. Full variable domain (rest looked up from reference TRBV7-2 and TRBJ2-1): GAGVSQSPSNKVTEKGKDVELRCDPISGHTALYWYRQSLGQGLEFLIYFQGNSAPDKSGLPSDRFSAERTGGSVSTLTIQRTQQEDSAVYLCASSLFQGMDEQFFGPGTRLTVL.

The chain is built from TRBV6-5 and TRBJ2-4, with 8 bases matching TRBD1. V was pared by 2 bases and J by 7 bases, with 10 bases of the junction left unmatched. Germline-derived CDR1 and CDR2 are MNHEY and SVGAGI. CDR3 length: 16 amino acids. DNA for the CDR3: TGTGCCAGCAGTTACGCAGGGGGCCCGCCCGGGAACATTCAGTACTTC. Translation gives CASSYAGGPPGNIQYF.

This sequence joins TRBV5-4 and TRBJ1-4; D uncertain. Germline V lookup: CDR1 SGHNT, CDR2 YYREEE (reference sequence). The CDR3 sequence is 14 residues long. Between the trimmed V and J ends, which lost 1 base and 8 bases, there was a span of 12 bases. The CDR3 spells CASSLSTSWEKLFF. CDR3 DNA sequence: TGTGCCAGCAGCTTGTCCACCAGTTGGGAAAAACTGTTTTTT.

The gene calls are TRBV7-9 and TRBJ1-1; 8 bases map to TRBD1. The CDR3 loop spans 13 amino acids. Trimming cost V 3 bases and J 4 bases; bases outside gene matches: 1. Germline CDR1 reads SEHNR; CDR2 reads FQNEAQ (reference sequence). The CDR3 spells CASSFQGATEAFF. In nucleotides, the CDR3 is TGTGCCAGCAGCTTCCAGGGGGCCACTGAAGCTTTCTTT.

The sample holds a few counts of this clone. The chain uses TRBV19 and TRBJ2-1; 10 nucleotides match TRBD1. The germline V gene has CDR1 LNHDA and CDR2 SQIVND (reference sequence). V was pared by 4 bases and J by 12 bases, with 12 bases of the junction left unmatched. CDR3 size: 15 residues. The CDR3 spells CASSTSGTGVGGQFF. The DNA for the CDR3 is TGTGCCAGTAGTACCAGCGGGACAGGGGTTGGTGGGCAGTTCTTC. Combining the CDR3 with reference TRBV19 and TRBJ2-1 gives the whole variable domain DGGITQSPKYLFRKEGQNVTLSCEQNLNHDAMYWYRQDPGQGLRLIYYSQIVNDFQKGDIAEGYSVSREKKESFPLTVTSAQKNPTAFYLCASSTSGTGVGGQFFGPGTRLTVL.